The source of this TCR beta chain is a study of T cells in Graves' hyperthyroidism and ophthalmopathy. What was amplified from RNA transcripts were TCR beta CDR3 regions. With the HTBI primer set, the TCR CDR3 went through a first round of RT-PCR. TCRdb used MiXCR to reprocess the multiplex PCR reads, holding one entry per CDR3 protein. This sample has hundreds of thousands of distinct CDR3 sequences, with less than 25% found just once. The CDR3 is 15 residues long. CDR1 DFQATT and CDR2 SNEGSKA come from the germline V gene (reference sequence). Trimming at V came to 3 bases and at J to 0 bases, leaving 5 bases not matched to a gene.

This TCR came from a man aged 25-45 years with Graves' ophthalmopathy. The chain employs TRBV20-1 and TRBJ2-5; 9 bases fit TRBD1. Sequencing was done on a sample of blood. The CDR3, as DNA: TGCAGTGCTAGCGATCGGGACAGGGACCAAGAGACCCAGTACTTC. Translated, it gives CSASDRDRDQETQYF.